A single sample gave rise to the 9 T cell receptor beta chains below, sequenced in a study of OX40 agonist ivuxolimab in advanced cancers. The protocol was immunoSEQ multiplex PCR, while the TCRdb copy is restricted to in-frame clones and leaves out a portion. This repertoire shows tens of thousands of clones, about nine tenths found once; its top ten account for approximately 1.8%. The sample was CD4+ or CD8+ T cells sorted from blood, taken in a trial of the OX40 agonist ivuxolimab. The receptors derive from an adult with an advanced solid tumor such as melanoma, head and neck, liver or kidney cancer.

The V gene is TRBV28, the J gene TRBJ2-2, with 9 positions matching TRBD1. Germline V CDR1 and CDR2: MDHEN, SYDVKM. V lost 6 bases to trimming and J lost 5 bases; unmatched junction nucleotides: 7. The CDR3 sequence is 15 residues long. DNA for the CDR3: TGTGCCAGCAGATGGGGGACAGGGACTACCGGGGAGCTGTTTTTT. Translating it yields CASRWGTGTTGELFF.

The chain recombines TRBV7-3 with TRBJ2-1; 7 bases agree with TRBD2. Germline CDR1 and CDR2: SGHTA and FQGTGA. With 2 bases clipped from V and 3 bases from J, the junction kept 4 bases outside the gene matches. This CDR3 contains 15 residues. CDR3 amino acids: CASSLVSGNYNEQFF. The CDR3 DNA reads as TGTGCCAGCAGCTTAGTAAGCGGGAACTACAATGAGCAGTTCTTC.

The chain has TRBV4-2 and TRBJ2-7; D might be TRBD2 (5 bases). V lost 5 bases, J lost 2 bases, and 19 bases lay in between. CDR1 LGHNA and CDR2 YNFKEQ come from the germline V gene. The length of the CDR3 is 16 residues. The CDR3 region has the DNA TGTGCCAGCAGCTTGGCCCCGGGGAGCCCAACCTACGAGCAGTACTTC. Translated, it gives CASSLAPGSPTYEQYF.

The rearrangement joins TRBV5-5 to TRBJ1-4; 7 bases align to TRBD1. This CDR3 has 16 residues. The germline CDR1 and CDR2 sequences are SGHKS and YYEKEE (reference sequence). V trimming: 2 bases; J trimming: 7 bases; junction bases outside the gene matches: 11. CDR3 sequence: CASSLIGGGGGEKLFF. The CDR3 DNA follows: TGTGCCAGCAGCTTAATAGGGGGCGGCGGCGGTGAAAAACTGTTTTTT.

V gene TRBV6-5 combines with J gene TRBJ1-1; 7 bases map to TRBD1. The CDR3 sequence is 15 residues long. Germline V gene sequence: CDR1 MNHEY, CDR2 SVGAGI. The J segment lost 1 base and the V segment lost 0 bases, leaving 2 bases of the junction unmatched. The CDR3 sequence is CASSYSGTENTEAFF. In DNA form, the CDR3 reads TGTGCCAGCAGTTACTCCGGGACAGAGAACACTGAAGCTTTCTTT.

This clone was seen only a few times. The chain joins TRBV29-1 to TRBJ1-2, with D maybe TRBD1 (5 bases). V was cut by 4 bases and J by 4 bases, with 13 bases left in between. Germline assignment: CDR1 SQVTM and CDR2 ANQGSEA. The CDR3 is 13 residues long. The chain's CDR3 is CSVGFGTTYGYTF. CDR3 sequence (DNA): TGCAGCGTTGGCTTTGGGACGACCTATGGCTACACCTTC.

The chain uses TRBV5-1 and TRBJ1-6, with D possibly being TRBD1 (6 bases). Per germline, CDR1 SGHRS and CDR2 YFSETQ. CDR3 length: 15 residues. Trimming cost V 3 bases and J 6 bases, with 13 bases left between them. CDR3 protein: CASSSQDSFNSPLHF. The CDR3 coding sequence is TGCGCCAGCAGCTCCCAGGACAGCTTTAATTCACCCCTCCACTTT.

V gene TRBV5-4 combines with J gene TRBJ2-3; no clear D. Germline CDR1 SGHNT, CDR2 YYREEE (reference sequence). The CDR3 consists of 15 residues. The V end lost 2 bases, the J end lost 2 bases, and 12 bases lay between the germline ends. CDR3: CASSLSSYDTDTQYF. CDR3 coding DNA: TGTGCCAGCAGCTTATCAAGTTACGACACAGATACGCAGTATTTT.

The chain is built from TRBV10-3 and TRBJ1-1, with D uncertain. V was clipped by 4 bases and J by 1 base, with 10 bases between them. Germline CDR1 and CDR2: ENHRY and SYGVKD. The CDR3 has 14 residues. CDR3 in amino acids: CAISVPGANTEAFF. The CDR3 nucleotides are TGTGCCATCAGTGTTCCGGGCGCGAACACTGAAGCTTTCTTT.